This T cell receptor (beta chain) was profiled in a study of CD8 T cells in Susac syndrome. About the study: When blood was drawn, the patients with Susac syndrome were therapy-naive, on corticosteroids, or on intravenous immunoglobulin alone.

TEMRA cells were FACS-enriched, while CD8+ and CD4+ T cells were negatively isolated. The RNA, about 0.45 to 1 ug, was put through reverse transcription using random hexamers. TCRdb recomputed calls from the immunoSEQ multiplex PCR reads with MiXCR, one row per CDR3 protein. The sample holds 120,000 to 150,000 distinct CDR3 sequences, approximately 95% seen once. V lost 3 bases to trimming and J lost 6 bases, with 11 bases between them. CDR1 and CDR2 from the germline V gene are MGHRA and YSYEKL. The CDR3 has 13 residues. The chain is built from TRBV4-1 and TRBJ1-1; TRBD1 might be the D (6 bases). The receptor's source is a human donor with Susac syndrome. Sequencing used CD4+ T cells from PBMCs. As DNA, the CDR3 is TGCGCCAGCAGCCATCCAGGGGTCCCTGAAGCTTTCTTT. Protein product: CASSHPGVPEAFF.